A single sample gave rise to the 25 T cell receptor beta chains below, sequenced in a study of blood T cell repertoires in COVID-19 (dated by TCRdb to the early 2020s). The library relied on the immunoSEQ multiplex PCR assay. The table was pulled from immuneACCESS by TCRdb, which kept in-frame rearrangements only. Such tables lose some clones; where checked, under half of the loss comes from unresolved V genes, and the rest has no known cause. The sample includes roughly 87,000 clones, with roughly 88% observed a single time. The ten largest clones add up to approximately 2.8% of the sample. Sequenced sample: peripheral blood. Receptor source: an elderly woman with COVID-19, enrolled during active disease.

This chain uses TRBV12-3 or TRBV12-4 with TRBJ2-1; D possibly corresponds to TRBD2 (5 bases). V was clipped by 0 bases and J by 5 bases, with 5 bases between them. CDR3 length: 13 amino acids. Here the CDR3 reads CASSLAGDNEQFF. The CDR3 bases are TGTGCCAGCAGTTTAGCCGGGGACAATGAGCAGTTCTTC.

This clone was recorded only once. The rearrangement joins TRBV2 to TRBJ1-3; D is unclear. Germline loops: CDR1 SNHLY, CDR2 FYNNEI. The CDR3 extends over 15 amino acids. The ends were cut back, 6 bases at V and 0 bases at J, with 12 bases in the middle. Written as DNA, the CDR3 is TGTGCCAGCAGCCCTCAGGTATTCTCTGGAAACACCATATATTTT. Its protein is CASSPQVFSGNTIYF.

This clone was found once. The chain couples TRBV19 to TRBJ2-1; 8 nucleotides match TRBD2. After removal of 6 bases from V and 0 bases from J, the junction contained 1 base not matched to a gene. Germline loops: CDR1 LNHDA, CDR2 SQIVND (reference sequence). The CDR3 totals 14 residues. CDR3 DNA sequence: TGTGCCAGTAGGAGCGGGAGCTCCTACAATGAGCAGTTCTTC. It codes for CASRSGSSYNEQFF.

This sequence joins TRBV5-1 and TRBJ2-1; 13 bases agree with TRBD2. The CDR3 runs 17 residues. The germline gives CDR1 SGHRS, CDR2 YFSETQ. V shed 4 bases, J shed 5 bases, and the junction held 9 bases outside the gene matches. The CDR3 loop reads CASSRWTSGSGDNEQFF. The CDR3, as DNA: TGCGCCAGCAGCCGATGGACTAGCGGGAGTGGGGACAATGAGCAGTTCTTC.

This clone was counted between two and nine times. This sequence joins TRBV5-4 and TRBJ2-7; TRBD1 might be the D (5 bases). The CDR3 is made up of 15 amino acids. Germline V gene lookup returns CDR1 SGHNT and CDR2 YYREEE (reference sequence). With 0 bases removed from V and 5 bases from J, the gap between germline ends came to 15 bases. Here the CDR3 DNA reads TGTGCCAGCAGCTTGGACCAACAGGTAATCCACGAGCAGTACTTC. Protein product: CASSLDQQVIHEQYF.

This rearrangement joins TRBV7-6 to TRBJ2-2; TRBD2 matches 7 bases. J lost 5 bases, V lost 6 bases, and 9 bases had no gene match. Germline values: CDR1 SGHVS, CDR2 FNYEAQ. The length of the CDR3 is 15 residues. CDR3 sequence (DNA): TGTGCCAGCAGTCCTTTGGGAGGGGCAACCGGGGAGCTGTTTTTT. As protein: CASSPLGGATGELFF.

This clone was picked up a small number of times. J is TRBJ2-7 and V is TRBV18; D is ambiguous. Germline lookup yields CDR1 KGHSH and CDR2 LQKENI. V gave up 3 bases and J gave up 4 bases, with 16 bases separating them. This CDR3 comprises 15 residues. CDR3 region: CASSPFVGIAYEQYF. The CDR3, as DNA: TGTGCCAGCTCACCCTTCGTCGGTATCGCGTACGAGCAGTACTTC.

The chain employs TRBV28 and TRBJ1-4; D is possibly TRBD1 (6 bases). Germline lookup yields CDR1 MDHEN and CDR2 SYDVKM. V dropped 7 bases and J dropped 8 bases, with 11 bases sitting between them. This CDR3 has 12 amino acids. CDR3 in amino acids: CASTGVGEKLFF. DNA of the CDR3: TGTGCCAGCACAGGGGTTGGCGAAAAACTGTTTTTT.

The V and J genes are TRBV6-2 or TRBV6-3 and TRBJ1-5; a weak D match, TRBD1 (6 bases). Trimming removed 3 bases from V and 5 bases from J, with 11 bases in between. The CDR3 is 14 residues long. Germline V gives CDR1 MNHEY, CDR2 SVGEGT. The CDR3 here is CASSYWAGDQPQHF. Written as DNA, the CDR3 is TGTGCCAGCAGTTATTGGGCAGGGGATCAGCCCCAGCATTTT.

The chain employs TRBV7-9 and TRBJ1-2; tentative D call: TRBD1 (5 bases). Between the trimmed V and J ends, which lost 5 bases and 6 bases, there was a span of 19 bases. Germline CDR1 SEHNR, CDR2 FQNEAQ (reference sequence). There are 15 residues in the CDR3. For the CDR3, the DNA is TGTGCCAGCAGCCGGGGACTGAGTTCTACGGATGGCTACACCTTC. Its translation: CASSRGLSSTDGYTF. The whole variable domain, remainder taken from reference TRBV7-9 and TRBJ1-2, is DTGVSQNPRHKITKRGQNVTFRCDPISEHNRLYWYRQTLGQGPEFLTYFQNEAQLEKSRLLSDRFSAERPKGSFSTLEIQRTEQGDSAMYLCASSRGLSSTDGYTFGSGTRLTVV.

The sample holds a few counts of this clone. The chain has TRBV10-1 and TRBJ1-1, with a weak D call TRBD1 (6 bases). This CDR3 comprises 15 residues. V was trimmed by 10 bases and J by 6 bases, leaving 24 bases between them. Germline lookup yields CDR1 WNHNN and CDR2 SYGVQD (reference sequence). In DNA form, the CDR3 reads TGCGCCAACACAGGGTCAAAAGACCCTCTCCCTGAAGCTTTCTTT. It specifies CANTGSKDPLPEAFF.

J is TRBJ2-7 and V is TRBV10-3; 10 positions agree with TRBD1. V gave up 10 bases and J gave up 5 bases; unmatched junction bases: 11. Germline loops: CDR1 ENHRY, CDR2 SYGVKD. This CDR3 contains 14 residues. CDR3 in amino acids: CATTSGTGVDEQYF. The CDR3 DNA reads as TGTGCCACTACTTCCGGGACAGGGGTTGACGAGCAGTACTTC.

In the case of this clone: Other DNA sequences in this sample translate to the same CDR3. V and J are TRBV27 and TRBJ2-7; 8 nucleotides agree with TRBD2. V dropped 5 bases and J dropped 4; count of bases not matched to a gene: 7. The CDR3 consists of 14 residues. Germline CDR1 MNHEY, CDR2 SMNVEV (reference sequence). The CDR3 region has the DNA TGTGCCAGCAGTCCTCGGACTAGCCGTTACGAGCAGTACTTC. It yields the protein CASSPRTSRYEQYF.

The chain uses TRBV6-2 or TRBV6-3 and TRBJ2-3; TRBD2 is a possible D gene (5 bases). Germline V gene lookup returns CDR1 MNHEY and CDR2 SVGEGT. The CDR3 is 14 residues long. Trimming left V 2 bases short and J 5 bases short, with 11 bases between. CDR3 in DNA: TGTGCCAGCAGTTACCGGGGTTCGGTAGATACGCAGTATTTT. Residues: CASSYRGSVDTQYF.

The chain links TRBV4-2 to TRBJ1-2; D possibly corresponds to TRBD1 (5 bases). This CDR3 is built from 16 residues. Germline assignment: CDR1 LGHNA and CDR2 YNFKEQ. V was trimmed by 0 bases and J by 5 bases, leaving 16 bases between them. The CDR3 coding sequence is TGTGCCAGCAGCCAAGATATTCGGGGGTTTTGGTATGGCTACACCTTC. This encodes CASSQDIRGFWYGYTF.

The chain joins TRBV18 to TRBJ1-3, with TRBD1 matching over 8 bases. The CDR3 is 17 residues long. The V and J ends lost 1 base and 3 bases, in that order; junction bases with no gene match: 8. CDR1 and CDR2 from the germline V gene are KGHSH and LQKENI. The CDR3 region has the DNA TGTGCCAGCTCACCACAAGGGACAGGAGGGTTTGGAAACACCATATATTTT. This gives the protein CASSPQGTGGFGNTIYF.

This clone was seen more than once but under ten times. V usage is TRBV7-2 and J usage is TRBJ1-3; 7 bases fit TRBD1. The V gene's germline CDR1 is SGHTA and CDR2 FQGNSA. With 2 bases clipped from V and 7 bases from J, the junction kept 2 bases outside the gene matches. The CDR3 covers 13 residues. The CDR3 DNA reads as TGTGCCAGCAGCTTAAAGGGGGCGAACACCATATATTTT. Its translation is CASSLKGANTIYF.

The chain has TRBV2 and TRBJ2-1; tentatively, D is TRBD1 (6 bases). The CDR3 is made up of 14 amino acids. The germline V and J ends were trimmed by 6 bases and 0 bases, with 9 bases remaining between them. In germline, CDR1 is SNHLY, CDR2 FYNNEI. CDR3 in amino acids: CASRLGGSYNEQFF. CDR3 sequence (DNA): TGTGCCAGCAGGTTAGGGGGCTCCTACAATGAGCAGTTCTTC.

This clone was counted once. The chain uses TRBV3-1 (or the pseudogene TRBV3-2) and TRBJ2-7; maybe TRBD2 (7 bases). This CDR3 is built from 14 residues. Germline V gene lookup returns CDR1 LGHDT and CDR2 YNNKEL (reference sequence). V lost 2 bases, J lost 7 bases, and 15 bases lay in between. In nucleotides, the CDR3 is TGTGCCAGCAGCCAACTACCGGGGGGCGGAGAGCAGTACTTC. Amino acids: CASSQLPGGGEQYF.

The table lists this clone with a few counts. The chain recombines TRBV5-1 with TRBJ2-2; D not resolved. Germline V gene lookup returns CDR1 SGHRS and CDR2 YFSETQ. Trimming cost V 0 bases and J 9 bases, with 9 bases left between them. This CDR3 has 13 residues. The CDR3 sequence is CASSLARSRELFF. The CDR3 region has the DNA TGCGCCAGCAGCTTGGCCCGGAGCCGGGAGCTGTTTTTT.

The chain links TRBV7-9 to TRBJ2-3, with no clear D. V was cut by 0 bases and J by 10 bases, with 8 bases left in between. CDR3 length: 12 amino acids. CDR1 is SEHNR, CDR2 FQNEAQ, per germline (reference sequence). In DNA form, the CDR3 reads TGTGCCAGCAGCTTAGCGCTTGGGCCGCAGTATTTT. This translates into CASSLALGPQYF.

The rearrangement joins TRBV10-3 to TRBJ1-2; the D gene is possibly TRBD1 (5 bases). The CDR3 runs to 15 residues. Germline values: CDR1 ENHRY, CDR2 SYGVKD. The ends were cut back, 0 bases at V and 8 bases at J, with 16 bases in the middle. CDR3 DNA sequence: TGTGCCATCAGTGAGTCACCCGGGGGTCTAGGCGGCTACACCTTC. This gives the protein CAISESPGGLGGYTF.

V and J are TRBV6-5 and TRBJ1-1; D gene ambiguous. Per the germline V gene, CDR1 is MNHEY and CDR2 is SVGAGI. Trimming took 5 bases from V and 4 from J, leaving 5 bases between them. The CDR3 runs to 11 residues. The CDR3 spells CASSTFTEAFF. The CDR3 DNA reads as TGTGCCAGCAGTACTTTCACTGAAGCTTTCTTT.

V and J are TRBV4-1 and TRBJ2-1; 7 nucleotides agree with TRBD2. J lost 0 bases, V lost 0 bases, and 5 bases had no gene match. The CDR3 extends over 17 amino acids. Per germline, CDR1 MGHRA and CDR2 YSYEKL. In DNA, the CDR3 is TGCGCCAGCAGCCAAGATGTGCCTAGCGGCTCCTACAATGAGCAGTTCTTC. As protein: CASSQDVPSGSYNEQFF.

This clone was recorded only once. The chain couples TRBV18 to TRBJ1-1; D not resolved. The V gene's germline CDR1 is KGHSH and CDR2 LQKENI. The CDR3 is 15 residues long. The V gene lost 3 bases and the J gene lost 2 bases, with 13 bases spanning the gap. This chain's CDR3 is CASSPSLLENTEAFF. CDR3 DNA sequence: TGTGCCAGCTCACCGTCCCTATTAGAAAACACTGAAGCTTTCTTT.